A selection of T cell receptor beta chains follows, all from one sample in a study of cytotoxic CD8 clonotypes in ibrutinib-treated CLL. The data were produced by immunoSEQ multiplex PCR, yet TCRdb's version contains in-frame clones alone and is incomplete. The sample yields about 310,000 clones, roughly 85% seen once. Sample: PBMCs, taken before ibrutinib treatment. Every receptor here comes from a human donor with chronic lymphocytic leukemia. The CDR3 runs from the conserved cysteine through the conserved F or W. D genes are given only for firm matches. Clone size is not always given. Where it is, it says once, few, many or a class for expanded clones.

D gene: NA
J gene: TRBJ1-2
V gene: TRBV20-1
clone size: once
CDR3 protein: CSARALEGYTF
CDR3 DNA: TGCAGTGCTAGAGCCCTCGAAGGCTACACCTTC

D gene: TRBD1
J gene: TRBJ2-7
V gene: TRBV2
clone size: NA
CDR3 protein: CASSEGTGSTYEQYF
CDR3 DNA: TGTGCCAGCAGTGAAGGGACAGGGTCGACCTACGAGCAGTACTTC

D gene: NA
J gene: TRBJ2-3
V gene: TRBV4-2
clone size: NA
CDR3 protein: CASSQEGTGLSDTQYF
CDR3 DNA: TGTGCCAGCAGCCAAGAGGGGACTGGCCTGTCGGATACGCAGTATTTT

D gene: NA
J gene: TRBJ2-7
V gene: TRBV7-2
clone size: NA
CDR3 protein: CASSLDPDSTSYEQYF
CDR3 DNA: TGTGCCAGCAGCTTGGACCCGGACTCGACCTCCTACGAGCAGTACTTC

D gene: NA
J gene: TRBJ2-7
V gene: TRBV7-2
clone size: NA
CDR3 protein: CASSPPGLTYEQYF
CDR3 DNA: TGTGCCAGCAGCCCTCCGGGACTGACCTACGAGCAGTACTTC

D gene: NA
J gene: TRBJ2-2
V gene: TRBV7-9
clone size: NA
CDR3 protein: CASRKTGELFF
CDR3 DNA: TGTGCCAGCAGAAAAACCGGGGAGCTGTTTTTT

D gene: NA
J gene: TRBJ2-1
V gene: TRBV7-8
clone size: NA
CDR3 protein: CASSSNSGFDEQFF
CDR3 DNA: TGTGCCAGCAGCTCTAACAGTGGATTTGATGAGCAGTTCTTC

D gene: NA
J gene: TRBJ1-3
V gene: TRBV10-3
clone size: NA
CDR3 protein: CAISEFGTDSGNTIYF
CDR3 DNA: TGTGCCATCAGTGAGTTCGGCACAGACTCTGGAAACACCATATATTTT

D gene: TRBD2
J gene: TRBJ2-7
V gene: TRBV5-4
clone size: NA
CDR3 protein: CASSAGLAGVSDEQYF
CDR3 DNA: TGTGCCAGCAGCGCGGGACTAGCGGGGGTATCGGACGAGCAGTACTTC

D gene: NA
J gene: TRBJ1-5
V gene: TRBV6-1
clone size: NA
CDR3 protein: CATKTVRTVPEPQHF
CDR3 DNA: TGTGCCACCAAAACCGTAAGGACAGTGCCAGAGCCCCAGCATTTT

D gene: NA
J gene: TRBJ2-7
V gene: TRBV27
clone size: NA
CDR3 protein: CASSPQEAYEQYF
CDR3 DNA: TGTGCCAGCAGTCCCCAGGAGGCCTACGAGCAGTACTTC

D gene: NA
J gene: TRBJ1-2
V gene: TRBV7-9
clone size: NA
CDR3 protein: CASSLQGEGSSYGYTF
CDR3 DNA: TGTGCCAGCAGCTTACAAGGCGAGGGATCGAGCTATGGCTACACCTTC

D gene: TRBD1
J gene: TRBJ2-2
V gene: TRBV5-4
clone size: NA
CDR3 protein: CASSLGGQGTSGELFF
CDR3 DNA: TGTGCCAGCAGCTTGGGGGGACAGGGTACTTCCGGGGAGCTGTTTTTT

D gene: TRBD1
J gene: TRBJ2-2
V gene: TRBV5-1
clone size: NA
CDR3 protein: CASSWTGSGELFF
CDR3 DNA: TGCGCCAGCAGCTGGACAGGGAGCGGGGAGCTGTTTTTT